Shown below are 5 T cell receptor beta chains from a single sample sequenced in a study of T cells expressing NK-cell markers. From its re-call of the 5' RACE reads, TCRdb lists each CDR3 protein once, without DNA. Listed are roughly 280,000 distinct CDR3 sequences; 0.39% falls within the top ten. Sequencing was performed on blood T cells: a sorted CD56 or NKG2C T cell subset, CD4+ or CD8+ T cells, or bulk PBMC T cells (not recorded which). These receptors all stem from a man between 18 and 35 years old in good health.

The gene calls are TRBV5-4 and TRBJ1-2; with no DNA, the TCRdb D assignment of TRBD1 cannot be verified. CDR3 length: 15 amino acids. Germline lookup yields CDR1 SGHNT and CDR2 YYREEE (reference sequence). The CDR3 sequence is CASSLGQVGGYGYTF.

The chain joins TRBV6-5 to TRBJ2-1; TCRdb lists TRBD1, though no DNA is available to test this call. The CDR3 has 16 residues. In germline, CDR1 is MNHEY, CDR2 SVGAGI. Here the CDR3 reads CASSYSGVRGYNEQFF.

The rearrangement uses TRBV12-3 or TRBV12-4 and TRBJ2-1; TCRdb gives TRBD2 as the D gene, but with no DNA this cannot be confirmed. CDR3 size: 16 residues. CDR3 loop: CASSSGPGLAGNEQFF.

V gene TRBV18 combines with J gene TRBJ1-5; TCRdb outputs TRBD1, but without DNA this stays unchecked. The CDR3 totals 18 residues. Germline CDR1 reads KGHSH; CDR2 reads LQKENI. The CDR3 region is CASSPPRDRGWSNQPQHF.

This chain uses TRBV20-1 with TRBJ1-5. The CDR3 covers 16 residues. Germline CDR1 DFQATT, CDR2 SNEGSKA (reference sequence). The CDR3 spells CSARDEEKISNQPQHF.